What follows are 14 T cell receptor beta chains derived from one specimen sequenced in a study of OX40 agonist ivuxolimab in advanced cancers. Here immunoSEQ multiplex PCR was the method, and the copy in TCRdb shows in-frame clones only, minus some. Of approximately 68,000 clones in the sample, about four fifths were seen once. Sequences were derived from CD4+ or CD8+ T cells sorted from blood, sampled in a trial of the OX40 agonist ivuxolimab. The receptor set was obtained from an adult with an advanced solid tumor such as melanoma, head and neck, liver or kidney cancer.

The rearrangement links TRBV28 to TRBJ2-3; tentatively, D is TRBD2 (6 bases). Germline assignment: CDR1 MDHEN and CDR2 SYDVKM. This CDR3 is 14 amino acids long. Trimming removed 3 bases at V and 3 bases at J, with 10 bases between. CDR3 DNA sequence: TGTGCCAGCAGTTTTAAGGGAGGAACAGATACGCAGTATTTT. Translated, it gives CASSFKGGTDTQYF.

Notes on this clone: Other DNA sequences from this sample encode an identical CDR3 as well. This chain uses TRBV14 with TRBJ2-7; no definite D call. The CDR3 runs 11 residues. The V gene lost 3 bases and the J gene lost 0 bases, with 0 bases spanning the gap. Germline-derived CDR1 and CDR2 are SGHDN and FVKESK. The CDR3 spells CASSHSYEQYF. The DNA of the CDR3 is TGTGCCAGCAGCCACTCCTACGAGCAGTACTTC.

The rearrangement joins TRBV11-2 to TRBJ2-3; TRBD2 is a possible D gene (7 bases). The CDR3 extends over 14 amino acids. Trimming pared 8 bases from V and 1 base from J, leaving 13 bases between. CDR1 is SGHAT, CDR2 FQNNGV, per germline. CDR3 nucleotide sequence: TGTGCCAGCCGGGGGGCCCTCGGCACAGATACGCAGTATTTT. It specifies CASRGALGTDTQYF.

The V gene is TRBV4-2, the J gene TRBJ2-2; D is possibly TRBD2 (6 bases). V was shortened by 3 bases and J by 4 bases, with 12 bases between the two germline ends. The V gene's germline CDR1 is LGHNA and CDR2 YNFKEQ. The CDR3 covers 15 residues. The chain's CDR3 is CASSQGTPATGELFF. CDR3 bases: TGTGCCAGCAGCCAGGGGACTCCCGCCACCGGGGAGCTGTTTTTT.

In this sample, this clone turned up once. The chain uses TRBV30 and TRBJ2-3; D is ambiguous. V was clipped by 4 bases and J by 1 base, with 6 bases between them. CDR3 length: 12 residues. CDR1 is GTSNPN, CDR2 SVGIG, per germline (reference sequence). CDR3 protein: CAWKSRTDTQYF. The CDR3 DNA sequence: TGTGCCTGGAAATCCCGCACAGATACGCAGTATTTT. The entire variable domain, with the rest obtained from reference TRBV30 and TRBJ2-3, is as follows: SQTIHQWPATLVQPVGSPLSLECTVEGTSNPNLYWYRQAAGRGLQLLFYSVGIGQISSEVPQNLSASRPQDRQFILSSKKLLLSDSGFYLCAWKSRTDTQYFGPGTRLTVL.

This chain uses TRBV21-1 with TRBJ2-3. TRBV21-1 is listed as a pseudogene. There are 12 residues in the CDR3. The CDR3 is CASSKWDGGQYF. In nucleotides, the CDR3 is TGTGCCAGCAGCAAATGGGACGGTGGGCAGTATTTT.

The DNA for the CDR3 is TGCGCCAGCAGCTTGGTGGTCGGGACGCTTATCACAGATACGCAGTATTTT. Protein: CASSLVVGTLITDTQYF. The chain links TRBV5-1 to TRBJ2-3; tentatively, D is TRBD1 or TRBD2 (5 bases each). Germline CDR1 is SGHRS and CDR2 is YFSETQ. This CDR3 spans 17 amino acids. Trimming removed 0 bases at V and 2 bases at J, with 16 bases between.

Only a few counts were recorded for this clone. V usage is TRBV19 and J usage is TRBJ2-3, with 7 bases aligning to TRBD2. The CDR3 consists of 13 residues. In germline, CDR1 is LNHDA, CDR2 SQIVND (reference sequence). V dropped 9 bases and J dropped 5; count of bases not matched to a gene: 8. The CDR3 DNA is TGTGCCAGCGCGCCTAGCGGAGGAGATACGCAGTATTTT. It yields the protein CASAPSGGDTQYF.

This clone turned up a few times. The chain employs TRBV4-1 and TRBJ1-1; TRBD1 aligns across 9 bases. From germline, CDR1 is MGHRA and CDR2 YSYEKL. The trim removed 0 bases at V and 2 bases at J, leaving 1 base unmatched. The CDR3 contains 15 residues. CDR3 bases: TGCGCCAGCAGCCAAGAGGGACAGGGTAACACTGAAGCTTTCTTT. Translation: CASSQEGQGNTEAFF.

The chain uses TRBV6-5 and TRBJ1-6; D may be TRBD1 (6 bases). CDR1 and CDR2 (germline): MNHEY, SVGAGI. Trimming removed 8 bases at V and 5 bases at J, with 16 bases between. This CDR3 spans 15 amino acids. For the CDR3, the DNA is TGTGCCAGCTATTCAGGAACAGGGAATAATTCACCCCTCCACTTT. It translates to CASYSGTGNNSPLHF.

The chain carries TRBV6-6 and TRBJ1-4; no definite D call. CDR3 size: 15 residues. The V gene's germline CDR1 is MNHNY and CDR2 SVGAGI (reference sequence). V was clipped by 6 bases and J by 0 bases, with 11 bases between them. CDR3: CASSSFVATNEKLFF. The CDR3 DNA sequence: TGTGCCAGCAGCTCCTTTGTTGCAACTAATGAAAAACTGTTTTTT.

The chain joins TRBV30 to TRBJ2-3; 7 nucleotides align to TRBD2. The CDR3 is 19 residues long. In germline, CDR1 is GTSNPN, CDR2 SVGIG (reference sequence). The junction had 19 bases not matched to a gene; V was cut back by 2 bases and J by 2 bases. DNA of the CDR3: TGTGCCTGGAGTCGGTGGAGCGGGAAGATCAAGAATAACACAGATACGCAGTATTTT. This translates into CAWSRWSGKIKNNTDTQYF.

This clone has just one count. This rearrangement joins TRBV5-5 to TRBJ1-3; the match to TRBD1 covers 7 bases. Trimming at V came to 2 bases and at J to 2 bases, leaving 10 bases not matched to a gene. The length of the CDR3 is 17 residues. CDR1 SGHKS and CDR2 YYEKEE come from the germline V gene (reference sequence). CDR3 bases: TGTGCCAGCAGCTTTACCCCAACGACAGGGACTGGAAACACCATATATTTT. Its translation: CASSFTPTTGTGNTIYF.

This chain uses TRBV28 with TRBJ2-7, with 11 bases lining up with TRBD1. The junction had 2 bases not matched to a gene; V was cut back by 3 bases and J by 4 bases. The CDR3 is made up of 14 amino acids. Germline CDR1 and CDR2: MDHEN and SYDVKM. CDR3 region: CASSFGTGGYEQYF. CDR3 DNA: TGTGCCAGCAGTTTTGGGACAGGGGGATACGAGCAGTACTTC.